This TCR beta chain was sequenced for a study of cytomegalovirus exposure and HLA in healthy donors. Primers: 60 Vbeta forward and 13 Jbeta reverse. This table comes from immunoSEQ multiplex PCR, and its TCRdb copy is limited to in-frame clones, with some not included. The sample consists of about 130,000 clones, more than 65% of them appearing once. This CDR3 spans 13 amino acids. The germline V gene encodes CDR1 MNHNS and CDR2 SASEGT. V lost 4 bases and J lost 6, with 13 bases in between. J is TRBJ2-7 and V is TRBV6-1; D may be TRBD1 (6 bases). Input material: PBMCs. The source of this sequence is a man aged 45 to 65 in good health and CMV-seronegative. This chain's CDR3 is CASSVDRLGEQYF. The CDR3, as DNA: TGTGCCAGCAGTGTCGACAGGCTAGGCGAGCAGTACTTC.